Listed below are T cell receptor beta chains from one sample, sequenced in a study of T-cell memory formation after mild COVID-19. MiXCR, applied by TCRdb to the 5' RACE reads, yields one record per CDR3 protein. The sample contains hundreds of thousands of distinct CDR3 sequences, less than 20% of which appear only once. Sequencing was performed on PBMCs or a T cell subset sorted from them (not recorded which). All receptors derive from a man younger than 35 who had mild COVID-19 (a few samples of this study predate the infection). Cell type and time point are not known. CDR3s include the opening cysteine and the closing phenylalanine or tryptophan. A D gene is named only where the DNA matches it firmly. Rows give clone size only sometimes, using once, few, many, or a class for an expanded clone.

v_gene	abundance	d_gene	j_gene	CDR3aa	CDR3nt
TRBV7-2	NA	NA	TRBJ2-7	CASSPQSSSYEQYF	TGTGCCAGCAGCCCCCAGAGTTCCTCCTACGAGCAGTACTTC
TRBV5-4	few	NA	TRBJ2-1	CASSLGTGSSLFF	TGTGCCAGCAGCTTAGGGACGGGCTCCTCGTTGTTCTTC
TRBV2	once	NA	TRBJ2-5	CASGGTTQETQYF	TGTGCCAGTGGGGGGACGACCCAAGAGACCCAGTACTTC
TRBV25-1	few	NA	TRBJ1-2	CASSEGGWGVDGYTF	TGTGCCAGCAGTGAGGGGGGCTGGGGGGTCGATGGCTACACCTTC
TRBV2	NA	NA	TRBJ2-5	CASRTTQHQETQYF	TGTGCCAGCAGGACTACACAGCACCAAGAGACCCAGTACTTC
TRBV29-1	many	NA	TRBJ2-5	CSLTSGQLQYF	TGCAGCCTTACTTCTGGACAGCTCCAGTACTTC
TRBV5-1	NA	NA	TRBJ2-3	CASTSLGITDTQYF	TGCGCCAGCACCTCGCTAGGAATAACAGATACGCAGTATTTT
TRBV20-1	NA	TRBD2	TRBJ2-3	CSARPSGGNTDTQYF	TGCAGTGCTAGACCTAGCGGGGGAAACACAGATACGCAGTATTTT
TRBV28	many	TRBD2	TRBJ2-5	CASRSSERGGETQYF	TGTGCCAGCCGGTCCTCCGAGCGGGGGGGAGAGACCCAGTACTTC
TRBV14	NA	TRBD1	TRBJ2-2	CASSQLTGVYTGELFF	TGTGCCAGCAGCCAACTCACAGGGGTTTACACCGGGGAGCTGTTTTTT
TRBV29-1	NA	NA	TRBJ1-5	CSVAPGVNQPQHF	TGCAGCGTTGCTCCCGGAGTCAATCAGCCCCAGCATTTT
TRBV2	few	NA	TRBJ2-1	CASSEVPSAAGEQFF	TGTGCCAGCAGTGAAGTACCTAGCGCGGCCGGTGAGCAGTTCTTC
TRBV6-1	NA	NA	TRBJ1-3	CASRDTAGNTIYF	TGTGCCAGCAGAGACACCGCCGGAAACACCATATATTTT
TRBV6-5	many	NA	TRBJ2-5	CASSYGRDQETQYF	TGTGCCAGCAGTTACGGACGGGACCAAGAGACCCAGTACTTC
TRBV11-1	NA	NA	TRBJ1-1	CASTGGRTEAFF	TGTGCCAGCACGGGGGGGAGGACTGAAGCTTTCTTT
TRBV5-1	few	NA	TRBJ2-5	CASSLGGAETQYF	TGCGCCAGCAGCTTGGGTGGTGCAGAGACCCAGTACTTC
TRBV23-1	NA	NA	TRBJ2-3	CASSQRRTDSTDTQYF	TGCGCCAGCAGTCAACGCAGGACGGATAGCACAGATACGCAGTATTTT
TRBV10-3	NA	NA	TRBJ1-2	CATGQYYGYTF	TGTGCCACCGGACAGTACTATGGCTACACCTTC
TRBV30	NA	NA	TRBJ1-6	CAWSVPGSGNSPLHF	TGTGCCTGGAGTGTACCTGGATCTGGTAATTCACCCCTCCACTTT
TRBV6-5	few	NA	TRBJ2-1	CASSYFDEQFF	TGTGCCAGCAGTTACTTCGATGAGCAGTTCTTC
TRBV7-2	many	TRBD1	TRBJ2-1	CASSLAGQGVGEQFF	TGTGCCAGCAGCTTAGCCGGACAGGGGGTTGGTGAGCAGTTCTTC
TRBV28	NA	NA	TRBJ2-2	CASSPSERNTGELFF	TGTGCCAGCAGTCCCAGCGAGAGGAACACCGGGGAGCTGTTTTTT
TRBV3-1	NA	NA	TRBJ1-1	CASSQTLGAEAFF	TGTGCCAGCAGCCAAACTCTAGGGGCTGAAGCTTTCTTT
TRBV10-1	few	NA	TRBJ2-5	CASSGSGETQYF	TGCGCCAGCAGTGGTTCGGGAGAGACCCAGTACTTC
TRBV28	few	NA	TRBJ2-4	CARSPGQPRGAKNIQYF	TGTGCCAGATCGCCTGGACAGCCTCGCGGGGCCAAAAACATTCAGTACTTC
TRBV23-1	many	NA	TRBJ2-2	CASSQLRNTGELFF	TGCGCCAGCAGTCAATTGAGGAACACCGGGGAGCTGTTTTTT
TRBV7-9	NA	NA	TRBJ2-1	CASLSLNFDEQFF	TGTGCCAGTCTATCCCTAAATTTCGATGAGCAGTTCTTC
TRBV20-1	few	NA	TRBJ2-4	CSARDAPGGKNIQYF	TGCAGTGCTAGAGATGCGCCAGGAGGCAAAAACATTCAGTACTTC
TRBV15	NA	NA	TRBJ1-1	CATSRDGQPGAFF	TGTGCCACCAGCAGAGATGGGCAGCCAGGGGCTTTCTTT
TRBV6-6	NA	TRBD1	TRBJ1-2	CASRPSRDRAYPGYTF	TGTGCCAGCAGACCGTCCCGGGACAGGGCCTATCCTGGCTACACCTTC
TRBV6-5	few	NA	TRBJ2-6	CASGSEAPSGANVLTF	TGTGCCAGCGGGTCAGAGGCCCCTTCTGGGGCCAACGTCCTGACTTTC
TRBV4-2	NA	NA	TRBJ2-1	CASSQERGQSYNKQFF	TGTGCCAGCAGCCAAGAACGGGGGCAGTCCTACAATAAGCAGTTCTTC
TRBV5-1	many	TRBD2	TRBJ2-1	CASSVILAGGHNEQFF	TGCGCCAGCAGCGTAATACTAGCGGGGGGACACAATGAGCAGTTCTTC
TRBV7-3	few	NA	TRBJ1-4	CASSLMGEKLFF	TGTGCCAGCAGCTTAATGGGAGAAAAACTGTTTTTT
TRBV11-3	NA	TRBD2	TRBJ2-2	CASSGLAAGELFF	TGTGCCAGCTCTGGACTAGCCGCCGGGGAGCTGTTTTTT
TRBV29-1	NA	NA	TRBJ1-2	CSVGGVRGFYGYTF	TGCAGCGTGGGGGGCGTTAGGGGATTCTATGGCTACACCTTC
TRBV19	few	TRBD2	TRBJ2-1	CASSWGLALNEQFF	TGTGCCAGTAGCTGGGGACTAGCCCTCAATGAGCAGTTCTTC
TRBV12-3/TRBV12-4	NA	NA	TRBJ1-5	CASTHGGFLWPQHF	TGTGCCAGCACCCATGGGGGCTTTCTGTGGCCCCAGCATTTT
TRBV4-1	few	NA	TRBJ2-2	CASSQGGKPGELFF	TGCGCCAGCAGCCAAGGAGGGAAGCCCGGGGAGCTGTTTTTT
TRBV11-2	NA	TRBD2	TRBJ2-1	CASSVVLAGGNEQFF	TGTGCCAGCAGCGTTGTCCTAGCGGGGGGGAATGAGCAGTTCTTC
TRBV12-3/TRBV12-4	NA	TRBD1	TRBJ1-5	CASSSDRAPNQPQHF	TGTGCCAGCAGTTCAGACAGGGCCCCGAATCAGCCCCAGCATTTT
TRBV5-1	NA	TRBD2	TRBJ2-5	CASSLETSGGTQYF	TGCGCCAGCAGCTTGGAGACTAGCGGGGGAACCCAGTACTTC
TRBV20-1	many	NA	TRBJ2-3	CSASRGTDTQYF	TGCAGTGCTAGCAGGGGCACAGATACGCAGTATTTT
TRBV7-9	few	NA	TRBJ1-4	CASSLWSSTDYEKLFF	TGTGCCAGCAGCTTATGGTCAAGCACGGACTATGAAAAACTGTTTTTT
TRBV4-3	NA	NA	TRBJ1-5	CASSQDLVGGNQPQHF	TGCGCCAGCAGCCAAGATCTCGTAGGGGGTAATCAGCCCCAGCATTTT